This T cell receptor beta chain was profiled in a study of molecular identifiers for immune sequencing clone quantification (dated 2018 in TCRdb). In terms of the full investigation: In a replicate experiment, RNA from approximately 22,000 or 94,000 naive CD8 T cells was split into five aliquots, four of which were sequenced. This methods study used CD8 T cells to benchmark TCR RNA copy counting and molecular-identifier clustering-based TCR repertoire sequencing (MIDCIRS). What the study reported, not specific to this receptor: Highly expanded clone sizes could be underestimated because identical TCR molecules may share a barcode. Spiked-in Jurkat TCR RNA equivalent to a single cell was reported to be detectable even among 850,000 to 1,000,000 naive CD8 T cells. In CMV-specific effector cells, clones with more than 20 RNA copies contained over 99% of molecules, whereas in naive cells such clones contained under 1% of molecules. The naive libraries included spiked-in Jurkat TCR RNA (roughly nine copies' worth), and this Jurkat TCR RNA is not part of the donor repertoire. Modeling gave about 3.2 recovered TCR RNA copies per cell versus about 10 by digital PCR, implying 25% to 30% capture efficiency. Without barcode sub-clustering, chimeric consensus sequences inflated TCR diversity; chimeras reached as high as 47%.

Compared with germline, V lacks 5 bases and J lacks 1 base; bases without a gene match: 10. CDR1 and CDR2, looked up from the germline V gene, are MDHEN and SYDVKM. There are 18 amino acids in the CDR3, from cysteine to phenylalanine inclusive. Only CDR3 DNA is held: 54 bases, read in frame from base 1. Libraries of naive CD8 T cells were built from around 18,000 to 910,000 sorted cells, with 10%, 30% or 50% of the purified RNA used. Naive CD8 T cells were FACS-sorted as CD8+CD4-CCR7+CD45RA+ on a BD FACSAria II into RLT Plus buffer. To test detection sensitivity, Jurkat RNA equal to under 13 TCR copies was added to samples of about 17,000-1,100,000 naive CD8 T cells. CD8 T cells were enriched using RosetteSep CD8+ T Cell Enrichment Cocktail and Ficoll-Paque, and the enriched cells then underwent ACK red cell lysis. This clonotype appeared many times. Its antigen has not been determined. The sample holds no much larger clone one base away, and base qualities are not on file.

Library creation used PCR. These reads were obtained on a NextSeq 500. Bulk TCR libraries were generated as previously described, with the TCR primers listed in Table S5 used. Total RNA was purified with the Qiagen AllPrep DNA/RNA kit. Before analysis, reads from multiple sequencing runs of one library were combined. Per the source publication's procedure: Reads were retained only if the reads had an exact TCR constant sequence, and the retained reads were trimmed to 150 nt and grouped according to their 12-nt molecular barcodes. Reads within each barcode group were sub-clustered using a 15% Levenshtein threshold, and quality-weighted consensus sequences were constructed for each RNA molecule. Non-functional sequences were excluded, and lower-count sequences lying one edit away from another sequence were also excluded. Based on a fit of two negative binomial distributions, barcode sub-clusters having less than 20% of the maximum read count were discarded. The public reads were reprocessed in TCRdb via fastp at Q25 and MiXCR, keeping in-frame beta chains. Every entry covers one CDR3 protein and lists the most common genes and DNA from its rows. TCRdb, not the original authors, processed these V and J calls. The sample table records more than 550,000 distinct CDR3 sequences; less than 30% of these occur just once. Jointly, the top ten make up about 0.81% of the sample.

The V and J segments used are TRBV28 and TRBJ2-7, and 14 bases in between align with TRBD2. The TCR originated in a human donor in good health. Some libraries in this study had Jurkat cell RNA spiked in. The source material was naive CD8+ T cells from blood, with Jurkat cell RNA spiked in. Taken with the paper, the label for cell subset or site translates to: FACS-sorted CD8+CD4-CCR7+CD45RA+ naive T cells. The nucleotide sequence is TGTGCCAGCAGTCTCTCGACTAGCGGGAGGGCCAAGTCCTACGAGCAGTACTTC. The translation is CASSLSTSGRAKSYEQYF.